The 16 T cell receptor beta chains below come from one sample, sequenced in a study of blood T cell repertoires in COVID-19 (dated by TCRdb to about 2020). Libraries were made using the immunoSEQ multiplex PCR assay. TCRdb's version of the immuneACCESS table is confined to in-frame rearrangements and falls short of the full clone set. An unresolved V gene accounts for under half of the shortfall where checked; the remainder is of unknown origin. The sample table shows some 190,000 clones, and approximately 83% are seen once. Together, the top ten hold more than 3% of the sample. Sequencing used peripheral blood. These receptors all come from a man in his fifties or sixties with acute or convalescent COVID-19.

The chain couples TRBV15 to TRBJ2-7, with D perhaps matching TRBD1 (5 bases). V was pared by 5 bases and J by 1 base, with 12 bases between. The germline V gene encodes CDR1 LNHNV and CDR2 YYDKDF (reference sequence). There are 14 residues in the CDR3. The CDR3 spells CATSGPKGSYEQYF. In DNA form, the CDR3 reads TGTGCCACCAGCGGCCCGAAGGGGTCCTACGAGCAGTACTTC.

The V and J genes are TRBV10-3 and TRBJ1-2; no reliable D call. Germline loops: CDR1 ENHRY, CDR2 SYGVKD. V gave up 2 bases and J gave up 4 bases, with 8 bases separating them. The CDR3 sequence is 13 residues long. In DNA form, the CDR3 reads TGTGCCATCAGTGAGGAGGGCCGCTATGGCTACACCTTC. This encodes CAISEEGRYGYTF.

In the case of this clone: The junction departs from germline at one end; a sequencing error may be responsible. The chain links TRBV3-1 (or the pseudogene TRBV3-2) to TRBJ2-5; 16 bases match TRBD2. Looked up from germline, CDR1 is LGHDT and CDR2 is YNNKEL (reference sequence). CDR3 length: 19 residues. The chain's CDR3 is CASSQSGTSGREHQEAQYF. In DNA, the CDR3 is TGTGCCAGCAGCCAAAGCGGGACTAGCGGGAGGGAGCACCAAGAGGCCCAGTACTTC.

The rearrangement joins TRBV9 to TRBJ1-5; tentative D call: TRBD1 (6 bases). V lost 4 bases to trimming and J lost 7 bases, with 18 bases between them. This CDR3 has 15 amino acids. Germline V lookup: CDR1 SGDLS, CDR2 YYNGEE. The CDR3 nucleotides read TGTGCCAGCAGCCCCCATGGGGCAGGGGAGCAGCCCCAGCATTTT. Amino acid sequence: CASSPHGAGEQPQHF.

The V and J genes are TRBV15 and TRBJ1-1; possible D gene TRBD1, 6 bases. CDR1 is LNHNV and CDR2 is YYDKDF in the germline V gene (reference sequence). This CDR3 spans 17 amino acids. Between the trimmed V and J ends, which lost 3 bases and 0 bases, there was a span of 17 bases. Here the CDR3 DNA reads TGTGCCACCAGCAGGCGCGGGGGGCGCGTCATGAACACTGAAGCTTTCTTT. It yields the protein CATSRRGGRVMNTEAFF.

The count of this clone is one. V gene TRBV11-2 combines with J gene TRBJ2-5, with D unclear. The CDR3 consists of 14 residues. Germline V gives CDR1 SGHAT, CDR2 FQNNGV. V gave up 5 bases and J gave up 4 bases, with 14 bases separating them. The CDR3 nucleotides are TGTGCCAGCAGCGCCCAGTGGCGAGGAGAGACCCAGTACTTC. It codes for CASSAQWRGETQYF.

The chain has TRBV11-2 and TRBJ2-7, with 9 bases identical to TRBD2. The J segment lost 5 bases and the V segment lost 0 bases, leaving 8 bases of the junction unmatched. This CDR3 comprises 16 residues. The germline V gene encodes CDR1 SGHAT and CDR2 FQNNGV. The CDR3 is CASSLDLAGGRDEQYF. CDR3 in DNA: TGTGCCAGCAGCTTAGATTTGGCGGGCGGGAGGGACGAGCAGTACTTC.

The chain recombines TRBV6-5 with TRBJ1-1; 7 bases match TRBD1. Trimming removed 6 bases from V and 6 bases from J; junction bases left unmatched: 7. CDR1 and CDR2 from the germline V gene are MNHEY and SVGAGI. The CDR3 runs 13 residues. The CDR3 here is CASRQGTGAEAFF. The DNA for the CDR3 is TGTGCCAGCAGACAAGGAACAGGGGCTGAAGCTTTCTTT.

This clone was picked up a small number of times. The V and J genes are TRBV7-6 and TRBJ2-1, with D possibly matching TRBD1 (5 bases). Germline V lookup: CDR1 SGHVS, CDR2 FNYEAQ. This CDR3 is built from 17 residues. V lost 5 bases and J lost 2, with 19 bases in between. The CDR3 region has the DNA TGTGCCAGCAGCCGTGCTGGGGCCCTGGAGACCTACAATGAGCAGTTCTTC. Translation gives CASSRAGALETYNEQFF.

This chain joins TRBV7-9 and TRBJ1-2; tentatively, D is TRBD1 (6 bases). The ends were cut back, 5 bases at V and 6 bases at J, with 19 bases in the middle. This CDR3 has 15 residues. Germline V gene sequence: CDR1 SEHNR, CDR2 FQNEAQ (reference sequence). CDR3 in DNA: TGTGCCAGCAGCCCAAGGTGGGGGACAAGGGATGGCTACACCTTC. Residues: CASSPRWGTRDGYTF.

This chain connects TRBV7-3 to TRBJ2-2, with unresolved D. CDR1 is SGHTA, CDR2 FQGTGA, per germline. The V gene lost 3 bases and the J gene lost 4 bases, with 12 bases spanning the gap. This CDR3 contains 15 residues. CDR3 loop: CASSLAPTGTGELFF. The CDR3 nucleotides are TGTGCCAGCAGCTTGGCCCCCACGGGCACCGGGGAGCTGTTTTTT.

This chain uses TRBV3-1 (or the pseudogene TRBV3-2) with TRBJ2-4, with 14 positions matching TRBD2. CDR1 LGHDT and CDR2 YNNKEL come from the germline V gene (reference sequence). The CDR3 covers 22 residues. V was pared by 0 bases and J by 0 bases, with 13 bases of the junction left unmatched. CDR3 loop: CASSQDKGTSGRNFLAKNIQYF. In nucleotides, the CDR3 is TGTGCCAGCAGCCAAGATAAGGGGACTAGCGGGAGAAATTTTTTAGCCAAAAACATTCAGTACTTC.

In this sample, this clone turned up a few times. The chain is built from TRBV6-6 and TRBJ2-7; 8 nucleotides align to TRBD1. J gave up 3 bases and V 2 bases, and 3 bases lay outside the gene matches. Germline-derived CDR1 and CDR2 are MNHNY and SVGAGI (reference sequence). The length of the CDR3 is 14 residues. The CDR3 DNA reads TGTGCCAGCAGTTACGGGACAGGAGACTACGAGCAGTACTTC. Translating gives CASSYGTGDYEQYF.

This chain links TRBV7-2 with TRBJ2-7, with 7 bases that match TRBD2. CDR1 is SGHTA, CDR2 FQGNSA, per germline. After removal of 6 bases from V and 1 base from J, the junction contained 6 bases not matched to a gene. The CDR3 spans 14 residues. In DNA form, the CDR3 reads TGTGCCAGCAGTCCGAGCGGGAAATCCTACGAGCAGTACTTC. Protein product: CASSPSGKSYEQYF.

This chain joins TRBV5-5 and TRBJ2-3, with 8 nucleotides matching TRBD2. This CDR3 has 15 amino acids. J lost 5 bases, V lost 4 bases, and 9 bases had no gene match. The germline gives CDR1 SGHKS, CDR2 YYEKEE (reference sequence). CDR3 DNA sequence: TGTGCCAGCAGCACGAAATTAGCGGGACAAGATACGCAGTATTTT. Protein product: CASSTKLAGQDTQYF.

The chain joins TRBV28 to TRBJ2-7, with 9 nucleotides matching TRBD1. CDR3 length: 15 amino acids. After removal of 6 bases from V and 7 bases from J, the junction contained 13 bases not matched to a gene. CDR1 is MDHEN and CDR2 is SYDVKM in the germline V gene. CDR3 in amino acids: CASSPRDRVVGEQYF. CDR3 nucleotides: TGTGCCAGCAGCCCCCGGGACAGGGTGGTTGGGGAGCAGTACTTC.